The clone carrying this TCR beta chain was picked up many times. Its antigen is not identified. CDR3 length equals 16 residues. Germline-derived CDR1 and CDR2 are SNHLY and FYNNEI. V dropped 4 bases and J dropped 5; count of bases not matched to a gene: 8. RNA transcripts served as template for amplifying TCR beta CDR3 sequences. The authors performed first-round RT-PCR with HTBI primers and then a second-round multiplex PCR. TCRdb ran MiXCR on the multiplex PCR reads and lists one entry per CDR3 protein. The sample includes tens of thousands of distinct CDR3 sequences, less than 55% of them seen just once. This specimen belongs to a study of Graves' ophthalmopathy and Graves' hyperthyroidism. General study findings and limits: Blood also held most thyroid clonotypes expanded above 0.001 frequency.

The chain couples TRBV2 to TRBJ2-5, with 12 bases fitting TRBD1. The sequenced material came from peripheral blood. The clonotype was recovered from an adult woman with Graves' ophthalmopathy. CDR3 nucleotides: TGTGCCAGCAGTGTCCTCGGGACAGGGGGCTGGGAGACCCAGTACTTC. Its protein is CASSVLGTGGWETQYF.